This TCR beta chain was sequenced in a study of cytomegalovirus exposure and HLA in healthy donors. About the research overall: Early release data held approximately 81 million unique TCRs from HLA-typed donors. Of around 400 genotyped donors, about 81% grouped in the Caucasian-associated ancestry cluster. Study results and limitations: Among the CMV-associated chains, three were confirmed in vitro as specific for CMV antigens.

PCR used 60 Vbeta primers and 13 Jbeta primers. The table came from immunoSEQ multiplex PCR; TCRdb's copy has only in-frame clones and leaves some out. The sample consists of 140,000 to 150,000 clones, 75% to 80% of them appearing once. CDR3 size: 17 residues. The germline CDR1 and CDR2 sequences are SNHLY and FYNNEI. Trimming at V came to 6 bases and at J to 11 bases, leaving 17 bases not matched to a gene. Regarding this clone: Antigen unknown.

This TCR derives from a man aged 40-55 years in good health and CMV-seropositive. What was sequenced was PBMCs. J is TRBJ1-6 and V is TRBV2; 9 nucleotides align to TRBD1. The CDR3 DNA sequence: TGTGCCAGCAGCCCCTTACTACCGGGACAGGGAAAACCACCCCTCCACTTT. As protein: CASSPLLPGQGKPPLHF. Looking up the rest from reference TRBV2 and TRBJ1-6 gives the full variable domain: EPEVTQTPSHQVTQMGQEVILRCVPISNHLYFYWYRQILGQKVEFLVSFYNNEISEKSEIFDDQFSVERPDGSNFTLKIRSTKLEDSAMYFCASSPLLPGQGKPPLHFGNGTRLTVT.